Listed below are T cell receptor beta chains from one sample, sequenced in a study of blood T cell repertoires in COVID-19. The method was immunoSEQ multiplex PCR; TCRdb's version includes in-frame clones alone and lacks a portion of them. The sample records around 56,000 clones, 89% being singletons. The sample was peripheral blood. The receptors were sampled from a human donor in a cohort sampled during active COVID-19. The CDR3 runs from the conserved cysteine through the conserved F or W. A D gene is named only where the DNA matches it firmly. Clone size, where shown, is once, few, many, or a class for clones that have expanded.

CDR3 DNA: TGTGCCAGCTCTCCCCCCGGGACTAGCGGCACCTCCTACAATGAGCAGTTCTTC
CDR3 protein: CASSPPGTSGTSYNEQFF
J gene: TRBJ2-1
clone size: .
V gene: TRBV18
D gene: TRBD2

CDR3 DNA: TGTGCCATCAGCCTGGGCCCGGGAGGCACTGAAGCTTTCTTT
CDR3 protein: CAISLGPGGTEAFF
J gene: TRBJ1-1
clone size: .
V gene: TRBV10-3
D gene: .

CDR3 DNA: TGTGCCAGCAGCTTAGTTCGGGTGGAGCAGTTCTTC
CDR3 protein: CASSLVRVEQFF
J gene: TRBJ2-1
clone size: .
V gene: TRBV7-2
D gene: .

CDR3 DNA: TGCGCCAGCAGCTTGGACGGGTCTGGGGCCAACGTCCTGACTTTC
CDR3 protein: CASSLDGSGANVLTF
J gene: TRBJ2-6
clone size: .
V gene: TRBV5-1
D gene: .

CDR3 DNA: TGTGCCAGCAGCACCTCATACAGGGGGCGTTTATTAAATGAGCAGTTCTTC
CDR3 protein: CASSTSYRGRLLNEQFF
J gene: TRBJ2-1
clone size: .
V gene: TRBV7-9
D gene: TRBD1

CDR3 DNA: TGCGCCAGCAGCTCTGGTGTAGGACAGGAGTACTTC
CDR3 protein: CASSSGVGQEYF
J gene: TRBJ2-7
clone size: .
V gene: TRBV5-1
D gene: TRBD1

CDR3 DNA: TGTGCCAGCAGGGCCGGGACAGGGACTTCCTACGAGCAGTACTTC
CDR3 protein: CASRAGTGTSYEQYF
J gene: TRBJ2-7
clone size: .
V gene: TRBV6-5
D gene: TRBD1

CDR3 DNA: TGCGCCAGCAGCCAACTAGCGGGGGGCTCTTACAATGAGCAGTTCTTC
CDR3 protein: CASSQLAGGSYNEQFF
J gene: TRBJ2-1
clone size: once
V gene: TRBV4-3
D gene: TRBD2

CDR3 DNA: TGTGCCTGGAGTGTGGGACAGTCGAACACTGAAGCTTTCTTT
CDR3 protein: CAWSVGQSNTEAFF
J gene: TRBJ1-1
clone size: .
V gene: TRBV30
D gene: TRBD1

CDR3 DNA: TGTGCCAGCAGCTTTAGCGGGGGGACCTCCTACGAGCAGTACTTC
CDR3 protein: CASSFSGGTSYEQYF
J gene: TRBJ2-7
clone size: .
V gene: TRBV3-1/TRBV3-2
D gene: TRBD2

CDR3 DNA: TGCGCCAGCAGCCAAGAAATTCTGGGACAGGGGCACTCCTACGAGCAGTACTTC
CDR3 protein: CASSQEILGQGHSYEQYF
J gene: TRBJ2-7
clone size: once
V gene: TRBV4-1
D gene: TRBD1

CDR3 DNA: TGTGCCAGCAGTTGGGGGACTAGCGGACAAAACATTCAGTACTTC
CDR3 protein: CASSWGTSGQNIQYF
J gene: TRBJ2-4
clone size: .
V gene: TRBV28
D gene: TRBD2

CDR3 DNA: TGTGCCAGCAGCTTACAGGAACTTCAGCCCCAGCATTTT
CDR3 protein: CASSLQELQPQHF
J gene: TRBJ1-5
clone size: .
V gene: TRBV7-8
D gene: .

CDR3 DNA: TGTGCCAGCACCTACGGGGACAGGGGCAACACCGGGGAGCTGTTTTTT
CDR3 protein: CASTYGDRGNTGELFF
J gene: TRBJ2-2
clone size: .
V gene: TRBV6-6
D gene: TRBD1

CDR3 DNA: TGTGCCAGCAGCTTAGTCCCCGGGGGGAACTATGGCTACACCTTC
CDR3 protein: CASSLVPGGNYGYTF
J gene: TRBJ1-2
clone size: .
V gene: TRBV11-2
D gene: .

CDR3 DNA: TGTGCCAGCAGCCAAGACCGGGGAGGCTACACCTTC
CDR3 protein: CASSQDRGGYTF
J gene: TRBJ1-2
clone size: .
V gene: TRBV3-1/TRBV3-2
D gene: .

CDR3 DNA: TGTGCCAGCAGCCAAAGGGACAGGGGATTCACCGGGGAGCTGTTTTTT
CDR3 protein: CASSQRDRGFTGELFF
J gene: TRBJ2-2
clone size: .
V gene: TRBV7-9
D gene: TRBD1

CDR3 DNA: TGTGCCAGCAAAATCAGGGGGCCAGGCGAGCAGTACTTC
CDR3 protein: CASKIRGPGEQYF
J gene: TRBJ2-7
clone size: .
V gene: TRBV12-3/TRBV12-4
D gene: TRBD1

CDR3 DNA: TGTGCCAGCAGCTTAAAAGCGGGGGCCCCTATCACCGGGGAGCTGTTTTTT
CDR3 protein: CASSLKAGAPITGELFF
J gene: TRBJ2-2
clone size: .
V gene: TRBV7-2
D gene: TRBD2

CDR3 DNA: TGTGCCACCTCCCAGGGCCTAAATTCACCCCTCCACTTT
CDR3 protein: CATSQGLNSPLHF
J gene: TRBJ1-6
clone size: .
V gene: TRBV10-3
D gene: .

CDR3 DNA: TGTGCCTGGAGTGTCGATAACGGAGACCACTTT
CDR3 protein: CAWSVDNGDHF
J gene: TRBJ1-6
clone size: .
V gene: TRBV30
D gene: .

CDR3 DNA: TGTGCCAGCAGCTCCGCAGGGGGCGGCTCCTACAATGAGCAGTTCTTC
CDR3 protein: CASSSAGGGSYNEQFF
J gene: TRBJ2-1
clone size: .
V gene: TRBV11-3
D gene: TRBD1

CDR3 DNA: TGTGCCAGCATGGGGGAGGGTTTCAACATTCAGTACTTC
CDR3 protein: CASMGEGFNIQYF
J gene: TRBJ2-4
clone size: .
V gene: TRBV12-3/TRBV12-4
D gene: TRBD2

CDR3 DNA: TGTGCCAGCAGCTGGACTAGAGCAGGCAATGAGCAGTTCTTC
CDR3 protein: CASSWTRAGNEQFF
J gene: TRBJ2-1
clone size: .
V gene: TRBV5-8
D gene: TRBD2

CDR3 DNA: TGTGCCTGTCGGGCCGCGGGTAGCTCTGGGGCCAACGTCCTGACTTTC
CDR3 protein: CACRAAGSSGANVLTF
J gene: TRBJ2-6
clone size: .
V gene: TRBV30
D gene: .

CDR3 DNA: TGTGCCAGTAGTACCTCGGGGTTTGGAAACACCATATATTTT
CDR3 protein: CASSTSGFGNTIYF
J gene: TRBJ1-3
clone size: .
V gene: TRBV19
D gene: .

CDR3 DNA: TGTGCCAGCAGCTTAGTTACTAGCGGGGTGGAGACCCAGTACTTC
CDR3 protein: CASSLVTSGVETQYF
J gene: TRBJ2-5
clone size: .
V gene: TRBV7-2
D gene: TRBD2

CDR3 DNA: TGTGCCAGCAGCCCTAACGCTAACACCGGGGAGCTGTTTTTT
CDR3 protein: CASSPNANTGELFF
J gene: TRBJ2-2
clone size: once
V gene: TRBV7-3
D gene: .

CDR3 DNA: TGCGCCAGCAGCTTGGGACAGGTTCACTACGAGCAGTACTTC
CDR3 protein: CASSLGQVHYEQYF
J gene: TRBJ2-7
clone size: .
V gene: TRBV5-1
D gene: .

CDR3 DNA: TGTGCCAGCAGCTTAGGCTTCTTGGGGGCCCGGACCCAGTACTTC
CDR3 protein: CASSLGFLGARTQYF
J gene: TRBJ2-5
clone size: .
V gene: TRBV7-2
D gene: .

CDR3 DNA: TGTGCCAGTAGTACCTCAGGGGGCGGTTTCAACGAGCAGTACTTC
CDR3 protein: CASSTSGGGFNEQYF
J gene: TRBJ2-7
clone size: .
V gene: TRBV19
D gene: TRBD1

CDR3 DNA: TGTGCCAGCAGCGCTACGACAGGGCCTCAGTACTTC
CDR3 protein: CASSATTGPQYF
J gene: TRBJ2-4
clone size: .
V gene: TRBV5-6
D gene: TRBD1

CDR3 DNA: TGTGCCAGCACCAAGGACAGAGGATACAATGAGCAGTTCTTC
CDR3 protein: CASTKDRGYNEQFF
J gene: TRBJ2-1
clone size: .
V gene: TRBV5-6
D gene: .

CDR3 DNA: TGTGCCAGCAGACCGGACAGATTGAACACCGGGGAGCTGTTTTTT
CDR3 protein: CASRPDRLNTGELFF
J gene: TRBJ2-2
clone size: .
V gene: TRBV6-5
D gene: .

CDR3 DNA: TGTGCCAGTAGTATACAAGCGGGCGGGGAGCTGTTTTTT
CDR3 protein: CASSIQAGGELFF
J gene: TRBJ2-2
clone size: few
V gene: TRBV19
D gene: .

CDR3 DNA: TGTGCCAGCAGTTACTTGGGGCAGGGCTCTGGCTACACCTTC
CDR3 protein: CASSYLGQGSGYTF
J gene: TRBJ1-2
clone size: .
V gene: TRBV7-2
D gene: .

CDR3 DNA: TGCGCCAGCAGCCTGGCGAGCGGGACTAGCGGGGGGGCTTATACGCAGTATTTT
CDR3 protein: CASSLASGTSGGAYTQYF
J gene: TRBJ2-3
clone size: .
V gene: TRBV4-1
D gene: TRBD2

CDR3 DNA: TGTGCCAGCAGCCTTCTTCTGAGCGCGGCGGACACCGGGGAGCTGTTTTTT
CDR3 protein: CASSLLLSAADTGELFF
J gene: TRBJ2-2
clone size: .
V gene: TRBV11-3
D gene: .

CDR3 DNA: TGTGCCAGCAGCTCTTGGAAACGGGGACAGGACTCCTACGAGCAGTACTTC
CDR3 protein: CASSSWKRGQDSYEQYF
J gene: TRBJ2-7
clone size: .
V gene: TRBV11-2
D gene: TRBD1

CDR3 DNA: TGCGCCAGCAGCTACGGACAGGGTACAGATACGCAGTATTTT
CDR3 protein: CASSYGQGTDTQYF
J gene: TRBJ2-3
clone size: .
V gene: TRBV5-1
D gene: TRBD1

CDR3 DNA: TGTGCCAGCAGCTTAATTCGCTCGGGGACTAATGCGGGCACTGAAGCTTTCTTT
CDR3 protein: CASSLIRSGTNAGTEAFF
J gene: TRBJ1-1
clone size: .
V gene: TRBV13
D gene: .

CDR3 DNA: TGTGCCAGTAGTATAGGGTCGGCAGGGGTATACTATGGCTACACCTTC
CDR3 protein: CASSIGSAGVYYGYTF
J gene: TRBJ1-2
clone size: .
V gene: TRBV19
D gene: .

CDR3 DNA: TGTGCCAGCAGCCATCCCGGTCGGACAGTTGGAAACACCATATATTTT
CDR3 protein: CASSHPGRTVGNTIYF
J gene: TRBJ1-3
clone size: .
V gene: TRBV4-2
D gene: .

CDR3 DNA: TGTGCCAGCAGCCTAAGTGGCACCGGGGAGCTGTTTTTT
CDR3 protein: CASSLSGTGELFF
J gene: TRBJ2-2
clone size: .
V gene: TRBV11-2
D gene: .

CDR3 DNA: TGTGCCAGCTCTCGGGACAGGGCAGATGGCTACACCTTC
CDR3 protein: CASSRDRADGYTF
J gene: TRBJ1-2
clone size: .
V gene: TRBV2
D gene: TRBD1

CDR3 DNA: TGTGCCAGCAGCGTGGGACAGGCAGTCTATGGCTACACCTTC
CDR3 protein: CASSVGQAVYGYTF
J gene: TRBJ1-2
clone size: .
V gene: TRBV5-5
D gene: TRBD1

CDR3 DNA: TGTGCCAGCAGCTTGAGTCCTACAGGGGGTCAAGAGACCCAGTACTTC
CDR3 protein: CASSLSPTGGQETQYF
J gene: TRBJ2-5
clone size: .
V gene: TRBV7-7
D gene: TRBD1

CDR3 DNA: TGCGCCAGCAGCTTGGCAGGGGCTAGCGGGGGGGCCCCCTACGAGCAGTACTTC
CDR3 protein: CASSLAGASGGAPYEQYF
J gene: TRBJ2-7
clone size: .
V gene: TRBV5-1
D gene: TRBD2

CDR3 DNA: TGTGCCAGCAGAGTAACCGCAGGGACAGATACGCAGTATTTT
CDR3 protein: CASRVTAGTDTQYF
J gene: TRBJ2-3
clone size: .
V gene: TRBV3-1/TRBV3-2
D gene: .

CDR3 DNA: TGTGCCAGCAGCCGTGTACTAGTTGACCAAGAGACCCAGTACTTC
CDR3 protein: CASSRVLVDQETQYF
J gene: TRBJ2-5
clone size: .
V gene: TRBV11-2
D gene: .

CDR3 DNA: TGTGCCAGCAGCGCCAGGGGTAGAGCCGACTATGGCTACACCTTC
CDR3 protein: CASSARGRADYGYTF
J gene: TRBJ1-2
clone size: .
V gene: TRBV9
D gene: .

CDR3 DNA: TGTGCCAGTAATTACCGCAGGGGCACTGAAGCTTTCTTT
CDR3 protein: CASNYRRGTEAFF
J gene: TRBJ1-1
clone size: few
V gene: TRBV19
D gene: .

CDR3 DNA: TGTGCCAGCAGCCTAGAGCCGGGACAGGCCTATGGCTACACCTTC
CDR3 protein: CASSLEPGQAYGYTF
J gene: TRBJ1-2
clone size: .
V gene: TRBV7-2
D gene: TRBD1

CDR3 DNA: TGTGCCAGCAGCCCTAGGACAGGGGGCGGGGAGGGCTATGGCTACACCTTC
CDR3 protein: CASSPRTGGGEGYGYTF
J gene: TRBJ1-2
clone size: .
V gene: TRBV4-2
D gene: TRBD1

CDR3 DNA: TGTGCCAGCAGTGAGGTAGAAGCCTACGAGCAGTACTTC
CDR3 protein: CASSEVEAYEQYF
J gene: TRBJ2-7
clone size: .
V gene: TRBV2
D gene: .

CDR3 DNA: TGTGCCAGCAGCTTTACTCGACAGGGAAACGAAAAACTGTTTTTT
CDR3 protein: CASSFTRQGNEKLFF
J gene: TRBJ1-4
clone size: .
V gene: TRBV5-5
D gene: TRBD1

CDR3 DNA: TGTGCCAGCAGCTTAGCGGGACAGGGTTTGGTCGGAGTTAGCACAGATACGCAGTATTTT
CDR3 protein: CASSLAGQGLVGVSTDTQYF
J gene: TRBJ2-3
clone size: .
V gene: TRBV7-6
D gene: TRBD1